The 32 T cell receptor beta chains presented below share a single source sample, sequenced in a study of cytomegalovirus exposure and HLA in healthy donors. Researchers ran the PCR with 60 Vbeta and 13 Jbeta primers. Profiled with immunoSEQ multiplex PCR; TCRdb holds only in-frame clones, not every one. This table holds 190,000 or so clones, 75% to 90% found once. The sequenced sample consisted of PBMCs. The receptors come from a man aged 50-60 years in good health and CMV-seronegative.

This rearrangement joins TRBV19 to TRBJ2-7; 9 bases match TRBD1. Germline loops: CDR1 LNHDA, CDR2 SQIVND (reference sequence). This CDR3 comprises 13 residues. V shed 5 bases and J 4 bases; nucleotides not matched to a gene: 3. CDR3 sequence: CASSVQGAYEQYF. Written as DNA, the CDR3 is TGTGCCAGTAGTGTACAGGGGGCTTACGAGCAGTACTTC.

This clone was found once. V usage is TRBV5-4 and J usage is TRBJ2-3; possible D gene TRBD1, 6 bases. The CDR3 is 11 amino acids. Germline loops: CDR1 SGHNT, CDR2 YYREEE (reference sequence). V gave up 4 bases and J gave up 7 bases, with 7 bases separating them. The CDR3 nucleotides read TGTGCCAGCAGCACAGGGAATACGCAGTATTTT. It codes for CASSTGNTQYF.

DNA of the CDR3: TGTGCCAGCAGCGTCGTGGGGGACAGGGACTACGAGCAGTACTTC. Its protein is CASSVVGDRDYEQYF. The V gene is TRBV7-2, the J gene TRBJ2-7, with TRBD1 matching over 9 bases. Germline-derived CDR1 and CDR2 are SGHTA and FQGNSA. The length of the CDR3 is 15 residues. V was pared by 5 bases and J by 3 bases, with 8 bases of the junction left unmatched.

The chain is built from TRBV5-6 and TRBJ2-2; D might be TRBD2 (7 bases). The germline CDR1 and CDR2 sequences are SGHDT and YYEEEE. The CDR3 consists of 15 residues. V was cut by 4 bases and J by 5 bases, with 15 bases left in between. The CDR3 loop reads CASSPEGGYTGELFF. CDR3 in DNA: TGTGCCAGCAGCCCCGAGGGGGGGTATACCGGGGAGCTGTTTTTT.

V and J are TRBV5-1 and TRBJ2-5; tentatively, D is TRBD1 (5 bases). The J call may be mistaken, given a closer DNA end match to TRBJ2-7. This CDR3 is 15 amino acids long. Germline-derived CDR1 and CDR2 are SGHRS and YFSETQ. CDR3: CASSLVPGNTYEQYF. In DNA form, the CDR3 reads TGCGCCAGCAGCTTGGTCCCAGGGAACACCTACGAGCAGTACTTC.

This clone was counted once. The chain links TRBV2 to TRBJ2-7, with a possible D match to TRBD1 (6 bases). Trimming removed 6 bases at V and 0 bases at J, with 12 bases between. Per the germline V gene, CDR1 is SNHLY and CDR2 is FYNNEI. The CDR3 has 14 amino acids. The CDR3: CASREQGSSYEQYF. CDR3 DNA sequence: TGTGCCAGCAGGGAACAGGGTAGCTCCTACGAGCAGTACTTC. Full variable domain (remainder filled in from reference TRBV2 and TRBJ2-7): EPEVTQTPSHQVTQMGQEVILRCVPISNHLYFYWYRQILGQKVEFLVSFYNNEISEKSEIFDDQFSVERPDGSNFTLKIRSTKLEDSAMYFCASREQGSSYEQYFGPGTRLTVT.

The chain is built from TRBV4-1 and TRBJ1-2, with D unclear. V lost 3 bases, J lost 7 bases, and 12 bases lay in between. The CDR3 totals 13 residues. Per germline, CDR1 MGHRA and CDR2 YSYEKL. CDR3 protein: CASSQGRSTGYTF. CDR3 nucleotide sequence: TGCGCCAGCAGCCAGGGCAGGTCGACTGGCTACACCTTC.

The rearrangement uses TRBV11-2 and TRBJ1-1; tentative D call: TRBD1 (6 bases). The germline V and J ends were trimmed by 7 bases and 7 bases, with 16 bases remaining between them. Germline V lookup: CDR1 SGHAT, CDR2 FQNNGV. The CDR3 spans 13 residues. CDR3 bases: TGTGCCAGCAACTTCTACTTAGGGGGTGAAGCTTTCTTT. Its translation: CASNFYLGGEAFF.

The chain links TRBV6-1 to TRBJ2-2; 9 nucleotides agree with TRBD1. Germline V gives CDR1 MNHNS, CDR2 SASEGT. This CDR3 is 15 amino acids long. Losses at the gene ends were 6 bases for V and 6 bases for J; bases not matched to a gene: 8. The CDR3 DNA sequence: TGTGCCAGCAGCCACGGGACAGGGCCGCCCGGGGAGCTGTTTTTT. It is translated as CASSHGTGPPGELFF.

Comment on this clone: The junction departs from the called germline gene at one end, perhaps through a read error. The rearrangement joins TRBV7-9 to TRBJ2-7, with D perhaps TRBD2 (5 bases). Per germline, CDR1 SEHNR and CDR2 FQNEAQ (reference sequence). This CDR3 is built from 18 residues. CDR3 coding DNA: TGTTCCAGCAGCTTAGGATTCGGTGGCAGGACTGGACCTTACGAGCAGTACTTC. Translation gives CSSSLGFGGRTGPYEQYF.

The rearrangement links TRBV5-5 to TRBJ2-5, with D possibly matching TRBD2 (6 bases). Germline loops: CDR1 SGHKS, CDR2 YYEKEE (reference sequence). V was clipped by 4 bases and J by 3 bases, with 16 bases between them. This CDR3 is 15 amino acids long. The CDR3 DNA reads TGTGCCAGCAGCAGCTCTGGGACTGATAAAGAGACCCAGTACTTC. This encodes CASSSSGTDKETQYF.

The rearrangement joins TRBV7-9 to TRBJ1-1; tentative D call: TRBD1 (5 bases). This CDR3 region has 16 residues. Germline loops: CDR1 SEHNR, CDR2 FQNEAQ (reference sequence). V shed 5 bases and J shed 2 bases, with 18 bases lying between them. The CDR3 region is CASSPKGRGQNTEAFF. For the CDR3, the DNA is TGTGCCAGCAGCCCGAAAGGGAGGGGCCAAAACACTGAAGCTTTCTTT.

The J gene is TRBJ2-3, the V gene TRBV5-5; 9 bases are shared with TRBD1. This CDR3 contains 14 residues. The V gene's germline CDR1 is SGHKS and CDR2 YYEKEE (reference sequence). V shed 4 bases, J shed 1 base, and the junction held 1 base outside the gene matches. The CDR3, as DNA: TGTGCCAGCAGCAGGACAGGGGGCACAGATACGCAGTATTTT. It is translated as CASSRTGGTDTQYF.

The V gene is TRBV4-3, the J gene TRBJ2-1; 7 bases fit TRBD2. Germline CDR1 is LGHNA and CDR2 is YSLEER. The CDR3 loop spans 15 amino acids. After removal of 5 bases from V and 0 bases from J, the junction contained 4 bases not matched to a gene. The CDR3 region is CASSRLAGSYNEQFF. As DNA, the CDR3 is TGCGCCAGCAGCAGATTAGCGGGCTCCTACAATGAGCAGTTCTTC.

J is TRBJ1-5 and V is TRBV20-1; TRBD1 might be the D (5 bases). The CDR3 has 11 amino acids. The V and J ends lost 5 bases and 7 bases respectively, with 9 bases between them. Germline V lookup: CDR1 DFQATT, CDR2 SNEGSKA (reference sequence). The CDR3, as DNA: TGCAGTGCTGTAGGGGAACAGCCCCAGCATTTT. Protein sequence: CSAVGEQPQHF.

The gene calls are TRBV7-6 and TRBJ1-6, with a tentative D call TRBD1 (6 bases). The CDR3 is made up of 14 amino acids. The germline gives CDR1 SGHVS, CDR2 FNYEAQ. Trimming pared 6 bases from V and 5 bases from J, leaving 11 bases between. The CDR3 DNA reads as TGTGCCAGCAGTAGACAGGAAAATAATTCACCCCTCCACTTT. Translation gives CASSRQENNSPLHF.

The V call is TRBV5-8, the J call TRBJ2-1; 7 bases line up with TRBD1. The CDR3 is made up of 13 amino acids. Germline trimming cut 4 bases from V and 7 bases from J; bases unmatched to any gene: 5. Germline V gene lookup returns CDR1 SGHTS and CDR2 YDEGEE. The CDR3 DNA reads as TGTGCCAGCAGCCTCACAGGGGTGAATGAGCAGTTCTTC. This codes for CASSLTGVNEQFF.

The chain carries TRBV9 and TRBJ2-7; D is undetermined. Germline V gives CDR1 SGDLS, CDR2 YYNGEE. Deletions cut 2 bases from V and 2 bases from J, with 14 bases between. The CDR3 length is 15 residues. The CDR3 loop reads CASSVGPFPTYEQYF. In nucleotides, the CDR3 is TGTGCCAGCAGCGTTGGGCCCTTTCCGACCTACGAGCAGTACTTC. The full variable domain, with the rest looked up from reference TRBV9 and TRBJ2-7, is DSGVTQTPKHLITATGQRVTLRCSPRSGDLSVYWYQQSLDQGLQFLIQYYNGEERAKGNILERFSAQQFPDLHSELNLSSLELGDSALYFCASSVGPFPTYEQYFGPGTRLTVT.

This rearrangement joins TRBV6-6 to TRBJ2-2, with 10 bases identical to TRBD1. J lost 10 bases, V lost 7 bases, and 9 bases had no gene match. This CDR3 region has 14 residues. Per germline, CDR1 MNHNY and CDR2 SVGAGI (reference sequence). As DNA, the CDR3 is TGTGCCAGCACCCGGGACAGGGGTTCGGAGGAGCTGTTTTTT. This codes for CASTRDRGSEELFF.

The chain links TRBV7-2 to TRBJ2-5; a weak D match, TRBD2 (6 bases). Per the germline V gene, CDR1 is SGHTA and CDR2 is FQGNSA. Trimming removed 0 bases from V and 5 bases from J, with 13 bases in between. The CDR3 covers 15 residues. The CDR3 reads CASSLARRAGETQYF. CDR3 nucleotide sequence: TGTGCCAGCAGCTTAGCCCGGAGGGCCGGGGAGACCCAGTACTTC.

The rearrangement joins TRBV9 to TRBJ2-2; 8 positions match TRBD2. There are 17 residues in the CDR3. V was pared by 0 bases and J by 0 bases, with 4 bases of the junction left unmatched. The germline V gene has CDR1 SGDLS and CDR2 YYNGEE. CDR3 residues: CASSVGGRGANTGELFF. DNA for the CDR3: TGTGCCAGCAGCGTAGGAGGGCGGGGGGCGAACACCGGGGAGCTGTTTTTT.

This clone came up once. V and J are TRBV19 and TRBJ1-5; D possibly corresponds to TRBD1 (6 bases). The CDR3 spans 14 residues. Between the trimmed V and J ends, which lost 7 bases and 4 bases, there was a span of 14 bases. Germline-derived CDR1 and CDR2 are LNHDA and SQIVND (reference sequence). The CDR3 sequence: CASTPGTNNQPQHF. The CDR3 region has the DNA TGTGCCAGTACCCCCGGGACAAATAATCAGCCCCAGCATTTT. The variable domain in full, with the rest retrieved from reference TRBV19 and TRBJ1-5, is DGGITQSPKYLFRKEGQNVTLSCEQNLNHDAMYWYRQDPGQGLRLIYYSQIVNDFQKGDIAEGYSVSREKKESFPLTVTSAQKNPTAFYLCASTPGTNNQPQHFGDGTRLSIL.

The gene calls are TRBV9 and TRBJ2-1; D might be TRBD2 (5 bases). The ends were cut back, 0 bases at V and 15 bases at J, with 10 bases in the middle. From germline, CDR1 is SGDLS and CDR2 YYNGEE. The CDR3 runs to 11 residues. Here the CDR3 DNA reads TGTGCCAGCAGCGTAGTAGGGAGTAGGTTCTTC. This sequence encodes CASSVVGSRFF.

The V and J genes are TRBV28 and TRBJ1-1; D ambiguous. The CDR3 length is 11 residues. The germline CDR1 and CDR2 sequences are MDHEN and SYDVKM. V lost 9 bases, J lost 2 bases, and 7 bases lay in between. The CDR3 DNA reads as TGTGCCAGTGAGGGTAACACTGAAGCTTTCTTT. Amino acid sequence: CASEGNTEAFF.

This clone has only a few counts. The CDR3 DNA sequence: TGCGCCAGCAGCTTGGGGGCGACAGAGAACACTGAAGCTTTCTTT. Its translation is CASSLGATENTEAFF. The rearrangement links TRBV5-1 to TRBJ1-1; tentatively, D is TRBD1 (5 bases). CDR1 and CDR2 (germline): SGHRS, YFSETQ. The CDR3 consists of 15 residues. Trimming removed 0 bases from V and 1 base from J, with 10 bases in between.

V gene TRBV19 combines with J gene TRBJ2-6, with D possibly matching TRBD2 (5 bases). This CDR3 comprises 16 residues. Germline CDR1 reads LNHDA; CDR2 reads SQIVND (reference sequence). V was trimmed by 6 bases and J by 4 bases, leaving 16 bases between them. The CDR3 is CASRIRESGGANVLTF. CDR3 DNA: TGTGCCAGTAGGATTCGGGAATCGGGCGGGGCCAACGTCCTGACTTTC.

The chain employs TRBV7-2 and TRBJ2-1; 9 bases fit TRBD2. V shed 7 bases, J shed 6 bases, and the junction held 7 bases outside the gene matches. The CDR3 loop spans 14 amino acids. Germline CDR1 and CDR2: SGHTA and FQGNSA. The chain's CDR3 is CASTVAGVVNEQFF. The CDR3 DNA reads TGTGCCAGCACGGTAGCGGGGGTAGTCAATGAGCAGTTCTTC.

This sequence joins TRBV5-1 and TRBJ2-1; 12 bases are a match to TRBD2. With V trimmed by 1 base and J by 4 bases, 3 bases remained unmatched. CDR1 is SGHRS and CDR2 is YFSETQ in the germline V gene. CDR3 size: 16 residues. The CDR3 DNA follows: TGCGCCAGCAGCTTGACTAGCGGGAGGACGTACAATGAGCAGTTCTTC. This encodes CASSLTSGRTYNEQFF.

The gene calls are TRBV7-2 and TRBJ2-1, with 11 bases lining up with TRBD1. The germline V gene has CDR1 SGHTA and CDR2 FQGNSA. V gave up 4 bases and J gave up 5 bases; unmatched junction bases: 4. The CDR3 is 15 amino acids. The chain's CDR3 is CASSYRDRGDNEQFF. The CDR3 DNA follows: TGTGCCAGCAGCTACCGGGACAGGGGGGACAATGAGCAGTTCTTC.

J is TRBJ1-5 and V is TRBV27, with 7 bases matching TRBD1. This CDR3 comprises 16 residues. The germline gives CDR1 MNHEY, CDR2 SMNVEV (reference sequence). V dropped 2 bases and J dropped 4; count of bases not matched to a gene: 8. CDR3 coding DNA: TGTGCCAGCAGTTTAAATTCCGGGACAGCAAATCAGCCCCAGCATTTT. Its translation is CASSLNSGTANQPQHF.

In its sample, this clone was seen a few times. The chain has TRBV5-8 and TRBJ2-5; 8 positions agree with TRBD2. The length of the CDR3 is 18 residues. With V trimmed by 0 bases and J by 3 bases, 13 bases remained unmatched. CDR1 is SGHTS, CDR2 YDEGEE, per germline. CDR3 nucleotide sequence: TGTGCCAGCAGCTTGGCCAATATCGTGGGACTAGGAAAAGAGACCCAGTACTTC. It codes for CASSLANIVGLGKETQYF.

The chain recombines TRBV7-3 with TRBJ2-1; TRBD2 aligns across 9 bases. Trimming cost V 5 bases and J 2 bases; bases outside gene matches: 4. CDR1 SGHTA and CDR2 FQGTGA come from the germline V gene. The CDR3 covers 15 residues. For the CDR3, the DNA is TGTGCCAGCAGCGTCCAGCGGGAGGCCTACAATGAGCAGTTCTTC. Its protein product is CASSVQREAYNEQFF.